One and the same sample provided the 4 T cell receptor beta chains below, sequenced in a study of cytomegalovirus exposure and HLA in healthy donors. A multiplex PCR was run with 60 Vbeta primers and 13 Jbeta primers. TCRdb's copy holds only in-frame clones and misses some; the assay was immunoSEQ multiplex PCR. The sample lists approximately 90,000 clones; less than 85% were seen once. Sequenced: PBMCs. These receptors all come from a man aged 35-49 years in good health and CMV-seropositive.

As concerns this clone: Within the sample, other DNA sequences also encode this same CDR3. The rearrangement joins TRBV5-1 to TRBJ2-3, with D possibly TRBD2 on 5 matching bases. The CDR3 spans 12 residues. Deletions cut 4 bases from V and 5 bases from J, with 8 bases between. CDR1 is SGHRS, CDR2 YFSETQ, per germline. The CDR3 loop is CASSREGDTQYF. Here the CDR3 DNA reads TGCGCCAGCAGCCGCGAGGGAGATACGCAGTATTTT. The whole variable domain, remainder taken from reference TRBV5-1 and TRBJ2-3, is KAGVTQTPRYLIKTRGQQVTLSCSPISGHRSVSWYQQTPGQGLQFLFEYFSETQRNKGNFPGRFSGRQFSNSRSEMNVSTLELGDSALYLCASSREGDTQYFGPGTRLTVL.

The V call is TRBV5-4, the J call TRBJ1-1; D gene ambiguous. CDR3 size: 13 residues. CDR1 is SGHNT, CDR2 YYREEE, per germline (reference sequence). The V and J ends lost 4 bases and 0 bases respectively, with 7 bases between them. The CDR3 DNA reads TGTGCCAGCAGCCCAAACATGAACACTGAAGCTTTCTTT. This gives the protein CASSPNMNTEAFF.

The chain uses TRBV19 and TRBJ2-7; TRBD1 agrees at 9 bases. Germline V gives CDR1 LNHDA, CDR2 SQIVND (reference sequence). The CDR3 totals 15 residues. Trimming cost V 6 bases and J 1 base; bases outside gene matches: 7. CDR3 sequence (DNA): TGTGCCAGTAGGCCATCGGGGACAGGGTCCTACGAGCAGTACTTC. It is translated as CASRPSGTGSYEQYF.

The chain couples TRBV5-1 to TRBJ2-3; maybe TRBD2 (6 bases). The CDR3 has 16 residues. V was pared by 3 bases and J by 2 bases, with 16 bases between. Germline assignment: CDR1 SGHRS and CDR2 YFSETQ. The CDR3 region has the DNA TGCGCCAGCAGCTCGCGGGTGGCGGGGCTCACAGATACGCAGTATTTT. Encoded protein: CASSSRVAGLTDTQYF.